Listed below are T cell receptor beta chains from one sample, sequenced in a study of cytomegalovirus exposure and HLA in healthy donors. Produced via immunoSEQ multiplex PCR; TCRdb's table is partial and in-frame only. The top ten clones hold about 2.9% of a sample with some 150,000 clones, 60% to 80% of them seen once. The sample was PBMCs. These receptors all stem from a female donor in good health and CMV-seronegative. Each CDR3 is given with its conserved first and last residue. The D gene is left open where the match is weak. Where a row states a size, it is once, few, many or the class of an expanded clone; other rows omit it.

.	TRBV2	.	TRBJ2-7	CASLSGFWEQYF	TGTGCCAGCCTATCGGGGTTTTGGGAGCAGTACTTC
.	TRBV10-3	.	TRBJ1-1	CAISESARNREAEAFF	TGTGCCATCAGTGAGTCGGCCAGGAACAGGGAAGCTGAAGCTTTCTTT
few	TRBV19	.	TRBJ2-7	CASSIVAGRNEQYF	TGTGCCAGTAGTATAGTGGCCGGGAGAAACGAGCAGTACTTC
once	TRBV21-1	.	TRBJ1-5	CASSKHRQADPPQHF	TGTGCCAGCAGCAAGCACCGACAGGCCGATCCGCCCCAGCATTTT
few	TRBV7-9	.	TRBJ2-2	CASSLPSGMNTGELFF	TGTGCCAGCAGCTTACCTTCCGGGATGAACACCGGGGAGCTGTTTTTT
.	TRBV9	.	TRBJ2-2	CASTPFVTSYTGELFF	TGTGCCAGCACCCCTTTTGTCACTAGCTACACCGGGGAGCTGTTTTTT
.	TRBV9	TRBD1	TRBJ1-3	CASSVGTGSSGNTIYF	TGTGCCAGCAGCGTCGGGACAGGGAGTTCTGGAAACACCATATATTTT
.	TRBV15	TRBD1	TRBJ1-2	CATSREDREDGYTF	TGTGCCACCAGCAGAGAGGACAGGGAAGATGGCTACACCTTC
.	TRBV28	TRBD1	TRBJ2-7	CASSPVLQGDYEQYF	TGTGCCAGCAGCCCGGTTCTTCAGGGGGACTACGAGCAGTACTTC
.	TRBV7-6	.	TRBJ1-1	CASSGDRQGGTEAFF	TGTGCCAGCAGCGGAGATAGGCAGGGTGGGACTGAAGCTTTCTTT
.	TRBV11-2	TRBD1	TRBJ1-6	CASSLDPYFNRGQGVSPLHF	TGTGCCAGCAGCTTAGACCCTTACTTTAATAGGGGACAGGGGGTGTCACCCCTCCACTTT
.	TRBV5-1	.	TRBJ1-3	CASSLRVGGRLGSSGNTIYF	TGCGCCAGCAGCCTCCGGGTAGGTGGACGACTAGGTAGCTCTGGAAACACCATATATTTT
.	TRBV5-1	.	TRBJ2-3	CASSLGGNPDTQYF	TGCGCCAGCAGCTTGGGAGGGAACCCAGATACGCAGTATTTT
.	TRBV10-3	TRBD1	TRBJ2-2	CAIRRSQGADTGELFF	TGTGCCATCAGGAGGTCCCAGGGGGCGGACACCGGGGAGCTGTTTTTT
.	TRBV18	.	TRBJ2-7	CASSPRSAGYLDEQYF	TGTGCCAGCTCACCACGGTCTGCAGGGTACTTGGACGAGCAGTACTTC
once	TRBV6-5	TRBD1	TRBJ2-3	CATRRDRVKDTQYF	TGTGCCACCCGGCGGGACAGGGTCAAAGATACGCAGTATTTT
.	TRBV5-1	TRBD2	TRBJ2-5	CASSRTPSAGEETQYF	TGCGCCAGCAGCAGAACTCCCTCAGCGGGGGAAGAGACCCAGTACTTC
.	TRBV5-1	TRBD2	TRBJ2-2	CASRSGDANTGELFF	TGCGCCAGCCGGAGCGGGGACGCGAACACCGGGGAGCTGTTTTTT
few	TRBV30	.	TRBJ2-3	CAWSHSTDTQYF	TGTGCCTGGAGCCATAGCACAGATACGCAGTATTTT
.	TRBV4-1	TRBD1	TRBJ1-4	CASSQEQGAGEKLFF	TGCGCCAGCAGCCAAGAGCAGGGGGCTGGTGAAAAACTGTTTTTT
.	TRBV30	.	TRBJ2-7	CAWSVGVTYEQYF	TGTGCCTGGAGTGTGGGAGTAACCTACGAGCAGTACTTC
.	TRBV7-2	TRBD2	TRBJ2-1	CASSLGLAGSNEQFF	TGTGCCAGCAGCTTAGGACTAGCGGGGAGCAATGAGCAGTTCTTC
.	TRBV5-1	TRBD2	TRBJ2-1	CASSTGTSDYNEQFF	TGCGCCAGCAGCACGGGGACTAGCGACTACAATGAGCAGTTCTTC
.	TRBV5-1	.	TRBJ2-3	CASSLEASSTDTQYF	TGCGCCAGCAGCTTAGAGGCGTCTAGCACAGATACGCAGTATTTT
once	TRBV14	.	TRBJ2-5	CASSSTQAQYF	TGTGCCAGCAGTTCGACCCAGGCCCAGTACTTC
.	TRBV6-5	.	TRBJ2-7	CASSRGAAGEQYF	TGTGCCAGCAGTCGGGGGGCGGCCGGCGAGCAGTACTTC
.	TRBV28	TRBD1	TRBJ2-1	CASSFRFRDRGNEQFF	TGTGCCAGCAGTTTCCGATTCCGGGACAGGGGTAATGAGCAGTTCTTC
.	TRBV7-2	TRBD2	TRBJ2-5	CASSLGSGSQETQYF	TGTGCCAGCAGCTTAGGTAGCGGGTCCCAAGAGACCCAGTACTTC
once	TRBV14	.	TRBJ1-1	CASSQVSRGTEAFF	TGTGCCAGCAGCCAAGTAAGCAGGGGCACTGAAGCTTTCTTT
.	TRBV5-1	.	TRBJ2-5	CASSLSQGKETQYF	TGCGCCAGCAGCTTGAGTCAGGGGAAAGAGACCCAGTACTTC
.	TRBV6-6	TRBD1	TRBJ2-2	CASSPLQGYGELFF	TGTGCCAGCAGTCCGTTACAGGGGTACGGGGAGCTGTTTTTT
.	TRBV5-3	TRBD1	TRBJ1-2	CARSSKRDRGRDGYTF	TGTGCCAGAAGCTCGAAACGGGACAGGGGGCGCGATGGCTACACCTTC
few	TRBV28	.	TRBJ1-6	CASRLGGSYNSPLHF	TGTGCCAGCAGATTGGGGGGCTCCTATAATTCACCCCTCCACTTT
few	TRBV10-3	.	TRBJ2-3	CAISGGVSTDTQYF	TGTGCCATCAGTGGGGGGGTTTCCACAGATACGCAGTATTTT
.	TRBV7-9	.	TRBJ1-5	CASSLVGPRNQPQHF	TGTGCCAGCAGCTTAGTAGGTCCGAGGAATCAGCCCCAGCATTTT
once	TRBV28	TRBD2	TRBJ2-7	CASRPSPGLAGVYEQYF	TGTGCCAGCAGACCTAGTCCGGGACTAGCGGGGGTCTACGAGCAGTACTTC
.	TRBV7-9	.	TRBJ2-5	CASSFPPGQETQYF	TGTGCCAGCAGCTTCCCGCCAGGGCAAGAGACCCAGTACTTC
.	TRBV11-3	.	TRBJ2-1	CASSLGRRSRRKDEQFF	TGTGCCAGCAGCTTAGGCCGGAGGAGCAGGAGAAAGGATGAGCAGTTCTTC
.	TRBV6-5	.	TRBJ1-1	CASSSSQGFGEAFF	TGTGCCAGCAGTTCCTCGCAGGGATTTGGTGAAGCTTTCTTT
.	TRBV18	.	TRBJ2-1	CASSLVVDTNEQFF	TGTGCCAGCTCACTGGTGGTCGACACGAATGAGCAGTTCTTC
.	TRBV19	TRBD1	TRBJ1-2	CASSYSGQSKGDYGYTF	TGTGCCAGTAGTTACTCGGGACAGTCTAAGGGGGACTATGGCTACACCTTC
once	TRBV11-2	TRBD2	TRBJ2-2	CASSGVAGGGTGELFF	TGTGCCAGCAGCGGCGTAGCGGGGGGGGGCACCGGGGAGCTGTTTTTT
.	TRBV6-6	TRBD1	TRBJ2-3	CASSRTGSADTQYF	TGTGCCAGCAGTCGGACAGGTTCGGCAGATACGCAGTATTTT
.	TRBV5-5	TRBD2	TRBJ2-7	CASSLTAGLSYEQYF	TGTGCCAGCAGCTTGACAGCGGGATTATCCTACGAGCAGTACTTC
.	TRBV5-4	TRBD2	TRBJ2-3	CASSLKLAGGSGTQYF	TGTGCCAGCAGCTTGAAACTAGCGGGGGGCTCAGGTACGCAGTATTTT
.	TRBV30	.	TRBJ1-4	CAWTRRSGTELFF	TGTGCCTGGACCCGACGGAGCGGGACGGAACTGTTTTTT
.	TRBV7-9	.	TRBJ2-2	CASRAGTGELFF	TGTGCCAGCAGGGCCGGGACCGGGGAGCTGTTTTTT
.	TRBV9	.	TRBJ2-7	CASSAGRGADYEQYF	TGTGCCAGCAGCGCGGGACGGGGGGCCGACTACGAGCAGTACTTC
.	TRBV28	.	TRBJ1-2	CASSLQGTYGYTF	TGTGCCAGCAGCTTACAGGGTACCTATGGCTACACCTTC
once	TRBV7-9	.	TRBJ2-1	CASSPRVVIRSEQFF	TGTGCCAGCAGCCCCCGCGTGGTCATCAGGTCAGAGCAGTTCTTC
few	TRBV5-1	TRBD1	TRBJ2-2	CASTSGTGGLGGRSTGELFF	TGCGCCAGCACGTCCGGGACAGGGGGCCTCGGAGGAAGGAGCACCGGGGAGCTGTTTTTT